The 5 T cell receptor beta chains reported below all come from one sample, sequenced in a study of post-analysis software for immune sequencing data. Their cognate antigens are unknown. Broader study findings: In patients, roughly five TRBV segments were more frequent than in controls, with TRBV5-6, TRBV5-1 and TRBV20-1 among them.

Sequencing libraries made from TCR beta cDNA carried unique molecular identifiers. Each CDR3 protein gets one entry after TCRdb re-called the PCR reads with MiXCR. The repertoire holds more than 350,000 distinct CDR3 sequences, roughly 40% seen once, with about 8% in the top ten. The sequenced material came from blood. These receptors came from a girl aged 2 to 10 with multiple sclerosis.

This clonotype was observed at least ten times. The genes are TRBV12-5 and TRBJ1-5, with TRBD1 matching 7 bases. This CDR3 region has 14 residues. Per germline, CDR1 LGHNT and CDR2 FRNRAP. Trimming cost V 6 bases and J 7 bases; bases outside gene matches: 9. The CDR3 reads CASGPGTDRQPQHF. The CDR3 bases are TGTGCTAGTGGCCCGGGGACAGATAGACAGCCCCAGCATTTT.

Only a few counts were recorded for this clonotype. The chain links TRBV7-9 to TRBJ2-1; no clear D. The germline V gene encodes CDR1 SEHNR and CDR2 FQNEAQ (reference sequence). This CDR3 has 17 amino acids. Trimming pared 0 bases from V and 0 bases from J, leaving 12 bases between. The CDR3, as DNA: TGTGCCAGCAGCTTAGCGCTCACGCGTTTCTCCTACAATGAGCAGTTCTTC. Amino acid sequence: CASSLALTRFSYNEQFF.

There are many counts of this clonotype. The chain uses TRBV27 and TRBJ1-2; 8 nucleotides align to TRBD1. There are 16 residues in the CDR3. Looked up from germline, CDR1 is MNHEY and CDR2 is SMNVEV (reference sequence). The ends lost 2 bases at V and 2 bases at J; junction bases unmatched: 7. The CDR3 DNA follows: TGTGCCAGCAGTTTAATCTCCGCAGGGGGCAACTATGGCTACACCTTC. Protein sequence: CASSLISAGGNYGYTF.

This clonotype has only a few counts. The chain uses TRBV28 and TRBJ2-1; 7 nucleotides align to TRBD2. The CDR3 totals 15 residues. Germline assignment: CDR1 MDHEN and CDR2 SYDVKM. Germline trimming cut 4 bases from V and 3 bases from J; bases unmatched to any gene: 6. The CDR3 DNA follows: TGTGCCAGCAGTTCCCCGGGACTACACTACAATGAGCAGTTCTTC. The encoded protein is CASSSPGLHYNEQFF.

This clonotype was seen a handful of times. The V gene is TRBV9, the J gene TRBJ2-6; 10 bases align to TRBD2. From germline, CDR1 is SGDLS and CDR2 YYNGEE. With 3 bases clipped from V and 4 bases from J, the junction kept 1 base outside the gene matches. The CDR3 has 15 amino acids. Here the CDR3 reads CASSALAGGANVLTF. The CDR3 DNA reads as TGTGCCAGCAGCGCACTAGCGGGGGGGGCCAACGTCCTGACTTTC.